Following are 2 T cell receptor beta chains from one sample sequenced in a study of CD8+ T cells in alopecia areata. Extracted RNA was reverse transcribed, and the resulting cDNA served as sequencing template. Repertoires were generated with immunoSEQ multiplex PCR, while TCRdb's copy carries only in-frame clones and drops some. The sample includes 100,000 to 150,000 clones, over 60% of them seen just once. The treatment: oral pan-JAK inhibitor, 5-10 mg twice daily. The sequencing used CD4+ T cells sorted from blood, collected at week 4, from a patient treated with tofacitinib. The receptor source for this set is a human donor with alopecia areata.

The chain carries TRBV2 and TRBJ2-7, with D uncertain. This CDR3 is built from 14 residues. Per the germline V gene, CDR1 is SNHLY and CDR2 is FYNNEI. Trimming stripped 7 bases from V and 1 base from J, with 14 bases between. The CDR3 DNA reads TGTGCCAGCAAGCAGGCCGCCTCTTCCTACGAGCAGTACTTC. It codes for CASKQAASSYEQYF.

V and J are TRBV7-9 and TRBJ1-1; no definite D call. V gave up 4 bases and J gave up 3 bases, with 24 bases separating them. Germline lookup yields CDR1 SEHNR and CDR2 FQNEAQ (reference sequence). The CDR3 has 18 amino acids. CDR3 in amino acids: CASSSERHTRSGDTEAFF. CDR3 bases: TGTGCCAGCAGCTCGGAGCGCCACACAAGATCTGGGGACACTGAAGCTTTCTTT. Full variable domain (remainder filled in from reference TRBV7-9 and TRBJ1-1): DTGVSQNPRHKITKRGQNVTFRCDPISEHNRLYWYRQTLGQGPEFLTYFQNEAQLEKSRLLSDRFSAERPKGSFSTLEIQRTEQGDSAMYLCASSSERHTRSGDTEAFFGQGTRLTVV.